Following are 12 T cell receptor beta chains from one sample sequenced in a study of Ad26.COV2.S vaccination and SARS-CoV-2 variants. Profiling relied on immunoSEQ multiplex PCR, and the TCRdb table lists in-frame clones only, not all of them. The table records under 550,000 clones, over 75% of them present only once. Stated treatment: approximately 18 received Ad26.COV2.S at low or high dose, single or two shots; a few received placebo; per-sample allocation not given. Samples came from day 63 after the first vaccine or placebo injection. The starting material was peripheral blood, obtained in a trial of Ad26.COV2.S vaccine versus placebo. The receptors originated from a person aged 18-65 years who received the Ad26.COV2.S COVID-19 vaccine or a placebo.

The chain carries TRBV6-6 and TRBJ2-3; D is possibly TRBD1 or TRBD2 (6 bases each). V was cut by 2 bases and J by 0 bases, with 12 bases left in between. Germline V lookup: CDR1 MNHNY, CDR2 SVGAGI (reference sequence). CDR3 length equals 16 residues. In nucleotides, the CDR3 is TGTGCCAGCAGTTACCTGGCGGGGACAAGCACAGATACGCAGTATTTT. Protein: CASSYLAGTSTDTQYF.

The chain couples TRBV5-5 to TRBJ1-2; no clear D. There are 10 residues in the CDR3. CDR1 is SGHKS, CDR2 YYEKEE, per germline (reference sequence). The V end lost 8 bases, the J end lost 14 bases, and 16 bases lay between the germline ends. CDR3: CASVLSGKTF. In nucleotides, the CDR3 is TGTGCCAGTGTACTCTCTGGGAAAACCTTC.

The CDR3 DNA is TGTGCCAGCAGCTGGGGGGATTCCGGGACAGGGCCCAATTTGAACTATGGCTACACCTTC. This encodes CASSWGDSGTGPNLNYGYTF. The chain couples TRBV28 to TRBJ1-2; 9 bases map to TRBD1. Germline V gene lookup returns CDR1 MDHEN and CDR2 SYDVKM. The ends lost 6 bases at V and 2 bases at J; junction bases unmatched: 22. This CDR3 has 20 residues.

The V gene is TRBV5-4, the J gene TRBJ2-3; no definite D call. V lost 2 bases and J 5 bases, leaving 6 bases between the germline ends. The CDR3 is 12 residues long. Germline V CDR1 and CDR2: SGHNT, YYREEE (reference sequence). CDR3 amino acids: CASSFRRDTQYF. CDR3 bases: TGTGCCAGCAGCTTTCGACGAGATACGCAGTATTTT.

This sequence joins TRBV14 and TRBJ1-4; possible D gene TRBD1, 5 bases. Germline loops: CDR1 SGHDN, CDR2 FVKESK. Trimming removed 5 bases at V and 4 bases at J, with 11 bases between. This CDR3 has 14 amino acids. CDR3 in DNA: TGTGCCAGCAGCTCAAGGGGCCTTAATGAAAAACTGTTTTTT. Translating gives CASSSRGLNEKLFF.

This chain connects TRBV10-1 to TRBJ2-5; 9 bases line up with TRBD2. The V gene end was trimmed by 2 bases and the J gene end by 1 base; junction bases not matched to a gene: 8. Germline CDR1 and CDR2: WNHNN and SYGVQD (reference sequence). The CDR3 is 17 residues long. CDR3 in amino acids: CASSETWLAGFQETQYF. For the CDR3, the DNA is TGCGCCAGCAGTGAGACGTGGCTAGCGGGGTTCCAAGAGACCCAGTACTTC.

V is TRBV6-2 or TRBV6-3 and J is TRBJ2-5; the match to TRBD1 covers 8 bases. Germline V CDR1 and CDR2: MNHEY, SVGEGT. This CDR3 contains 14 residues. Germline trimming cut 5 bases from V and 5 bases from J; bases unmatched to any gene: 7. CDR3 sequence reads: CASSPVQGAETQYF. The CDR3 coding sequence is TGTGCCAGCAGTCCCGTTCAGGGGGCGGAGACCCAGTACTTC.

V is TRBV30 and J is TRBJ2-3; tentatively, D is TRBD2 (6 bases). Germline assignment: CDR1 GTSNPN and CDR2 SVGIG (reference sequence). V shed 4 bases and J shed 2 bases, with 13 bases lying between them. The CDR3 has 14 amino acids. The DNA of the CDR3 is TGTGCCTGGAAAAGCGGGTTCATCACAGATACGCAGTATTTT. Protein: CAWKSGFITDTQYF.

The chain combines TRBV9 with TRBJ1-2; D perhaps matches TRBD1 (6 bases). Germline-derived CDR1 and CDR2 are SGDLS and YYNGEE. This CDR3 spans 14 amino acids. Trimming left V 5 bases short and J 7 bases short, with 18 bases between. The CDR3 DNA reads TGTGCCAGCAGAGGACAGCAAATCGGTAGTGGCTACACCTTC. Translated, it gives CASRGQQIGSGYTF.

The chain links TRBV30 to TRBJ2-5, with TRBD1 matching 9 bases. With V trimmed by 1 base and J by 9 bases, 12 bases remained unmatched. Germline CDR1 and CDR2: GTSNPN and SVGIG (reference sequence). This CDR3 is built from 15 residues. The CDR3 nucleotides read TGTGCCTGGAGTGAGGAGGACAGGGGACGTCCGGCCCAGTACTTC. This translates into CAWSEEDRGRPAQYF.

V gene TRBV14 combines with J gene TRBJ2-5, with TRBD1 matching 9 bases. Germline V gene lookup returns CDR1 SGHDN and CDR2 FVKESK. The length of the CDR3 is 17 residues. V was pared by 4 bases and J by 4 bases, with 13 bases of the junction left unmatched. The CDR3 protein is CASSPTLPDRGLETQYF. DNA of the CDR3: TGTGCCAGCAGCCCGACACTGCCGGACAGGGGATTAGAGACCCAGTACTTC.

The rearrangement joins TRBV7-2 to TRBJ2-5, with 7 positions matching TRBD2. This CDR3 region has 17 residues. Per germline, CDR1 SGHTA and CDR2 FQGNSA. V lost 1 base and J lost 1; bases outside the gene matches: 9. CDR3 in amino acids: CASSLGSSGPSQETQYF. The DNA of the CDR3 is TGTGCCAGCAGCTTAGGGAGTAGCGGGCCTTCCCAAGAGACCCAGTACTTC.